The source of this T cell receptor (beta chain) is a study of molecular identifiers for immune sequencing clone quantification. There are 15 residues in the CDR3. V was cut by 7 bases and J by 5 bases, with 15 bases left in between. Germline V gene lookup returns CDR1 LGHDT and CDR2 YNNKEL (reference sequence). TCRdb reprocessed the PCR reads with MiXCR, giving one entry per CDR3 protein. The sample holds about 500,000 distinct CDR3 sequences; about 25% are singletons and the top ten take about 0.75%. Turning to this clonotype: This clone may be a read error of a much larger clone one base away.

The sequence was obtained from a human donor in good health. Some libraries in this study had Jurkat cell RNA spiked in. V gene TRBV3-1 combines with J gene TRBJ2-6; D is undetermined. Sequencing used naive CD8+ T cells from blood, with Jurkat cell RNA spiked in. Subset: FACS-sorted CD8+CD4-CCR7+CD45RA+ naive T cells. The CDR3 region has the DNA TGTGCCAGCACCCCCAAGGCCCTCAGGGCCAACGTCCTGACTTTC. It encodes CASTPKALRANVLTF.